This record looks at one T cell receptor beta chain sequence and its context. Its antigen is unidentified. These data are taken from a study of T cell repertoires in cytomegalovirus infection. The wider study: It was the public TCR beta signatures that indicated both CMV infection and matching HLA type.

TCRdb reprocessed the reads via MiXCR and lists one record per CDR3 protein. Among over 450,000 distinct CDR3 sequences listed, roughly 10% were seen once. General study points: Carriage of CMV together with the relevant HLA was identifiable through cumulative public TCR beta family frequency.

Trimming removed 4 bases at V and 2 bases at J, with 4 bases between. The germline V gene has CDR1 KGHDR and CDR2 SFDVKD. There are 12 residues in the CDR3. The rearrangement joins TRBV24-1 to TRBJ2-5; no reliable D call. This receptor was obtained from a human donor in good health (CMV status not recorded). Some clones in this sample may be carry-over from other donors' samples. The specimen sequenced was PBMCs. CDR3 nucleotides: TGTGCCACCAGTGACCCTCAAGAGACCCAGTACTTC. Translating gives CATSDPQETQYF.